This TCR delta chain was sequenced during a study of Vδ1+ human thymocytes. Germline loops: CDR1 TSWWSYY, CDR2 QGS. This CDR3 has 25 amino acids. The ends lost 1 base at V and 1 base at J; junction bases unmatched: 31. A few counts support this clone. Its target is unknown. Extracted RNA was reverse transcribed into cDNA. The CDR3 regions were amplified by multiplex PCR from V-gene primers to a constant-region primer. TCRdb reanalysed the multiplex PCR reads with CATT. The sample includes 80,000 or so delta-chain clones, approximately 30% seen only once; the top ten take over 0.2%. General study findings and limits: Unexpected Vdelta2 sequences could cause misinterpretation of bulk repertoire data. Unlike peripheral blood Vdelta1+ controls, thymic delta-chain sequences included approximately 20% Vdelta2 and few Vdelta3. Thymic TRG and TRD repertoires appeared highly polyclonal, with Gaussian CDR3 length distributions.

The sorted cells were CD3+ Vdelta1+ Vdelta2- thymocytes from alphabeta-depleted thymus. This sequence joins TRDV1 and TRDJ1; 9 nucleotides match TRDD2. The specimen sequenced was Vdelta1+ gamma-delta thymocytes from the thymus. The subset is: FACS-sorted CD3+ TCRalphabeta- TCRVdelta1+ TCRVdelta2- thymocytes. This clonotype originated in a boy under two years old who had congenital heart surgery. The CDR3 DNA follows: TGTGCTCTTGGGGAACCCGCTACTCCTTCCTACGGTTGGGTTTCCCAAATACGGGGCACCGATAAACTCATCTTT. Translating gives CALGEPATPSYGWVSQIRGTDKLIF.